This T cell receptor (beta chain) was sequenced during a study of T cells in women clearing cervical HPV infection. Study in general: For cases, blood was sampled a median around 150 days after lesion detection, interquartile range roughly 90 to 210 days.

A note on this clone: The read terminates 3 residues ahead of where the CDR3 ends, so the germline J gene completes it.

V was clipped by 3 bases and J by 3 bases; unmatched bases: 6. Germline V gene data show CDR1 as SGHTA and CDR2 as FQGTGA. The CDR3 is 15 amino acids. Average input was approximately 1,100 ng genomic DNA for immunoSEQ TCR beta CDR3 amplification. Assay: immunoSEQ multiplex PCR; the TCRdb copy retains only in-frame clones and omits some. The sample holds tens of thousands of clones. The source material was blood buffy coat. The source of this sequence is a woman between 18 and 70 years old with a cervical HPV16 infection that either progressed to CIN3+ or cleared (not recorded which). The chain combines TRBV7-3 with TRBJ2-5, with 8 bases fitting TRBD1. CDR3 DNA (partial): TGTGCCAGCAGCTTGCAGGGGGCTGTGGAAGAGACC. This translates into CASSLQGAVEET. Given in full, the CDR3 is CASSLQGAVEETQYF.